The 4 T cell receptor beta chains below all came from one sample that was sequenced in a study of cytomegalovirus exposure and HLA in healthy donors. The PCR employed 60 Vbeta primers together with 13 Jbeta primers. Profiled with immunoSEQ multiplex PCR; TCRdb holds only in-frame clones, not every one. This sample has over 70,000 clones, with around 80% found just once. The material sequenced was PBMCs. These receptors came from a male donor in good health and CMV-seropositive.

The chain recombines TRBV18 with TRBJ2-5; 11 bases agree with TRBD2. The CDR3 is 16 residues long. Trimming took 3 bases from V and 4 from J; bases not matched to a gene: 7. Germline assignment: CDR1 KGHSH and CDR2 LQKENI. The CDR3 sequence: CASSPIAGGYRETQYF. The CDR3, as DNA: TGTGCCAGCTCACCCATAGCGGGAGGGTACCGAGAGACCCAGTACTTC.

The chain recombines TRBV15 with TRBJ1-1, with TRBD1 identical over 8 bases. After removal of 4 bases from V and 6 bases from J, the junction contained 4 bases not matched to a gene. The CDR3 sequence is 13 residues long. Germline V gene sequence: CDR1 LNHNV, CDR2 YYDKDF (reference sequence). The chain's CDR3 is CATSKGQGAEAFF. CDR3 coding DNA: TGTGCCACCAGCAAAGGACAGGGTGCTGAAGCTTTCTTT.

This sequence joins TRBV5-1 and TRBJ2-7; 8 bases fit TRBD1. V lost 0 bases and J lost 5; bases outside the gene matches: 4. CDR1 and CDR2 (germline): SGHRS, YFSETQ. The length of the CDR3 is 14 residues. The CDR3 region is CASSLEDRVHEQYF. The CDR3 coding sequence is TGCGCCAGCAGCTTGGAGGACAGGGTCCACGAGCAGTACTTC.

The J gene is TRBJ2-7, the V gene TRBV5-5; 9 positions agree with TRBD1. This CDR3 has 14 amino acids. Trimming removed 0 bases from V and 5 bases from J; junction bases left unmatched: 3. Germline V gene data show CDR1 as SGHKS and CDR2 as YYEKEE (reference sequence). In DNA form, the CDR3 reads TGTGCCAGCAGCTTGGACAGGGGGCCCGACGAGCAGTACTTC. Translating it yields CASSLDRGPDEQYF.